A selection of T cell receptor beta chains follows, all from one sample in a study of CD8 T cells in ankylosing spondylitis. TCRdb re-called the 5' RACE reads through MiXCR, storing one row per CDR3 protein. The repertoire has 300,000 to 350,000 distinct CDR3 sequences, about 20% of them found once; the top ten carry around 3.2%. Specimen: blood, either unsorted or a sorted T cell fraction (not recorded which). Receptor source: a female donor with ankylosing spondylitis or in good health (not recorded which). Each CDR3 is given with its conserved first and last residue. D genes are given only for firm matches. Clone size is stated in some rows and not others, as once, few, many or a class when expanded.

D gene: .
clone size: .
J gene: TRBJ1-5
V gene: TRBV7-2
CDR3 DNA: TGTGCCAGCAGCTTAACTGGCGGGAGCAATCAGCCCCAGCATTTT
CDR3 protein: CASSLTGGSNQPQHF

D gene: TRBD1
clone size: many
J gene: TRBJ2-6
V gene: TRBV4-3
CDR3 DNA: TGCGCCAGCAGCCCGACAGGGACTGGGGCCAACGTCCTGACTTTC
CDR3 protein: CASSPTGTGANVLTF

D gene: .
clone size: few
J gene: TRBJ1-1
V gene: TRBV5-8
CDR3 DNA: TGTGCCAGCAGCTTACTTGACAGGCGTGACACTGAAGCTTTCTTT
CDR3 protein: CASSLLDRRDTEAFF

D gene: .
clone size: .
J gene: TRBJ2-1
V gene: TRBV20-1
CDR3 DNA: TGCAGTGAGATTGGGGGTAGCGCGTACAATGAGCAGTTCTTC
CDR3 protein: CSEIGGSAYNEQFF

D gene: .
clone size: .
J gene: TRBJ1-1
V gene: TRBV6-1
CDR3 DNA: TGTGCCAGCAACGTCAGGGGCCGGGTCACTGAAGCTTTCTTT
CDR3 protein: CASNVRGRVTEAFF

D gene: TRBD1
clone size: .
J gene: TRBJ2-5
V gene: TRBV5-1
CDR3 DNA: TGCGCCAGCAGCCCCCAGGACAGGAAGGAGACCCAGTACTTC
CDR3 protein: CASSPQDRKETQYF

D gene: TRBD2
clone size: .
J gene: TRBJ2-1
V gene: TRBV7-2
CDR3 DNA: TGTGCCAGCAGCTTACGGGGACTAGCGGGAGATGGTGAGCAGTTCTTC
CDR3 protein: CASSLRGLAGDGEQFF

D gene: .
clone size: .
J gene: TRBJ1-2
V gene: TRBV3-1
CDR3 DNA: TGTGCCAGCAGCCAAGAAAGGGGTGGAGGGGGTACAAACTATGGCTACACCTTC
CDR3 protein: CASSQERGGGGTNYGYTF

D gene: TRBD1
clone size: once
J gene: TRBJ2-7
V gene: TRBV27
CDR3 DNA: TGTGCCAGCAGGAAACAGGGGGCCTCCTACGAGCAGTACTTC
CDR3 protein: CASRKQGASYEQYF

D gene: .
clone size: few
J gene: TRBJ2-1
V gene: TRBV7-2
CDR3 DNA: TGTGCCAGCAGCCCGGGGGGCGGGAGTTCGATCAGTGAGCAGTTCTTC
CDR3 protein: CASSPGGGSSISEQFF

D gene: TRBD2
clone size: .
J gene: TRBJ2-1
V gene: TRBV4-3
CDR3 DNA: TGCGCCAGCAGCCAAGTTGTGACTAGCGGGAGGGCCGGGAATGAGCAGTTCTTC
CDR3 protein: CASSQVVTSGRAGNEQFF

D gene: .
clone size: .
J gene: TRBJ2-1
V gene: TRBV7-2
CDR3 DNA: TGTGCCAGCCGTACCGGCGGCAGCTCCTACAATGAGCAGTTCTTC
CDR3 protein: CASRTGGSSYNEQFF

D gene: TRBD2
clone size: .
J gene: TRBJ2-1
V gene: TRBV9
CDR3 DNA: TGTGCCAGCAGTAGAGCGGGAGTGGGCTCCTACAATGAGCAGTTCTTC
CDR3 protein: CASSRAGVGSYNEQFF

D gene: .
clone size: .
J gene: TRBJ2-1
V gene: TRBV5-1
CDR3 DNA: TGCGCCAGCAGCATCGGGACCTCCTACAATGAGCAGTTCTTC
CDR3 protein: CASSIGTSYNEQFF

D gene: TRBD1
clone size: many
J gene: TRBJ2-7
V gene: TRBV12-3/TRBV12-4
CDR3 DNA: TGTGCCAGCAGTTTAGCGGGACAGGTTTCCTACGAGCAGTACTTC
CDR3 protein: CASSLAGQVSYEQYF